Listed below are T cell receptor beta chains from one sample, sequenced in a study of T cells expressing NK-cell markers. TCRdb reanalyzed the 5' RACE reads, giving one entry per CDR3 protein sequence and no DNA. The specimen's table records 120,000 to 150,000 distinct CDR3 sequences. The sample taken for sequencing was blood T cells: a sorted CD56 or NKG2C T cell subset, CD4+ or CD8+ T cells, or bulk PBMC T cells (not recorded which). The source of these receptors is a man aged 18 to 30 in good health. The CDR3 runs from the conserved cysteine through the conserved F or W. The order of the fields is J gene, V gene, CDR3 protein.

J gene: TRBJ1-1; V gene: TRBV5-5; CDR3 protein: CASSAGPSEREAFF
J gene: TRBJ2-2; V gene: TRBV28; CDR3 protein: CASSLLAGATGELFF
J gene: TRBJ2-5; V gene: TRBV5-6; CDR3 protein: CASSLAQGGREETQYF
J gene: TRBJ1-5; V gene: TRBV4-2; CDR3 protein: CASSQEEGMDQPQHF
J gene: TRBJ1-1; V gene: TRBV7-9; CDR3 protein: CASSPRGGVQHGAFF
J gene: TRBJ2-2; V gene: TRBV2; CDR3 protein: CASSTSGSDTGELFF
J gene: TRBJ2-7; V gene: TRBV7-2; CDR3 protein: CASSLGSGGGYEQYF
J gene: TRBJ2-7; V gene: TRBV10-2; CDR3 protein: CASNRGISYEQYF
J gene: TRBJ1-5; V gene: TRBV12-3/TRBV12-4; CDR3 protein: CASSQGLDQPQHF
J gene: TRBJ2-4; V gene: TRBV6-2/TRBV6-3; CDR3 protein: CATGTKNIQYF